A single TCR beta chain is shown here with its context. Its cognate antigen is unknown. Time point defined: peripheral blood 6 weeks after treatment start. The V and J ends lost 2 bases and 3 bases, in that order; junction bases with no gene match: 9. Looked up from germline, CDR1 is SGHRS and CDR2 is YFSETQ. The CDR3 spans 16 residues. This sample is drawn from a study of PD-L1 blockade in urothelial cancer. Study information: The researchers analyzed blood 3 weeks (second dose) and 6 weeks after treatment start. Reported median T cell count for blood samples was roughly 140,000. Study outcomes and limitations: By 3 weeks, tumor-associated blood clones had expanded more in durable-benefit patients. Better progression-free and overall survival followed lower pretreatment blood clonality.

Assay used: immunoSEQ multiplex PCR; TCRdb lists only in-frame clones, some missing. Of about 120,000 clones in the sample, roughly 86% are singletons; the top ten hold 2.4%. The chain uses TRBV5-1 and TRBJ2-7; TRBD2 matches at 9 bases. This sample comprised PBMCs, obtained around atezolizumab (anti-PD-L1) treatment. The clonotype originates from a man in his forties or fifties with urothelial cancer. CDR3 bases: TGCGCCAGCAGCTTCGATAGGACTAGCGTTTACTACGAGCAGTACTTC. It specifies CASSFDRTSVYYEQYF.